Shown below are 26 T cell receptor beta chains from a single sample sequenced in a study of molecular identifiers for immune sequencing clone quantification. TCRdb analysed the PCR reads with MiXCR anew, one entry per CDR3 protein. The repertoire consists of about 510,000 distinct CDR3 sequences, with about 21% occurring once and the leading ten covering roughly 0.81%. The sequenced sample consisted of naive CD8+ T cells from blood, with Jurkat cell RNA spiked in. As to subset: FACS-sorted CD8+CD4-CCR7+CD45RA+ naive T cells. These TCRs come from a human donor in good health. Some libraries in this study had Jurkat cell RNA spiked in.

This clonotype was detected only a few times. CDR3 coding DNA: TGTGCCAGCAGTTTAGGGAATAGCGGGAGCGCTTTTGACGAGCAGTACTTC. This encodes CASSLGNSGSAFDEQYF. The V and J genes are TRBV28 and TRBJ2-7; 9 bases align to TRBD2. CDR1 and CDR2 (germline): MDHEN, SYDVKM. The CDR3 consists of 17 residues. Germline trimming cut 2 bases from V and 5 bases from J; bases unmatched to any gene: 13.

Concerning this clonotype itself: A clone one base away is much larger, so this may be a read error. This chain joins TRBV4-1 and TRBJ1-1; 7 bases fit TRBD1. From germline, CDR1 is MGHRA and CDR2 YSYEKL. The CDR3 totals 15 residues. V was clipped by 7 bases and J by 3 bases; unmatched bases: 11. As DNA, the CDR3 is TGCGCCAGCAAAATTAGGGACAGTATGTACACTGAAGCTTTCTTT. Amino acids: CASKIRDSMYTEAFF.

This sequence joins TRBV2 and TRBJ2-7; D remains ambiguous. Germline V gives CDR1 SNHLY, CDR2 FYNNEI. Trimming stripped 3 bases from V and 1 base from J, with 7 bases between. This CDR3 spans 13 amino acids. The CDR3 here is CASSDLPSYEQYF. DNA for the CDR3: TGTGCCAGCAGTGATCTTCCGTCCTACGAGCAGTACTTC. The variable domain in full, completed from reference TRBV2 and TRBJ2-7, reads EPEVTQTPSHQVTQMGQEVILRCVPISNHLYFYWYRQILGQKVEFLVSFYNNEISEKSEIFDDQFSVERPDGSNFTLKIRSTKLEDSAMYFCASSDLPSYEQYFGPGTRLTVT.

This clonotype was found a few times. This chain uses TRBV29-1 with TRBJ2-1, with 8 bases that match TRBD2. V lost 4 bases, J lost 5 bases, and 4 bases stayed unmatched. CDR3 length: 13 amino acids. Germline CDR1 and CDR2: SQVTM and ANQGSEA. CDR3: CSVVSGRNNEQFF. The CDR3 coding sequence is TGCAGCGTTGTAAGCGGGAGAAACAATGAGCAGTTCTTC.

This chain joins TRBV20-1 and TRBJ2-2, with no clear D. The germline V gene encodes CDR1 DFQATT and CDR2 SNEGSKA (reference sequence). V dropped 6 bases and J dropped 5 bases, with 10 bases sitting between them. The CDR3 totals 12 residues. CDR3 DNA sequence: TGCAGTGCAGGGCATCGAACCGGGGAGCTGTTTTTT. Translation: CSAGHRTGELFF.

This clonotype was detected only a few times. This chain connects TRBV30 to TRBJ2-1; 12 nucleotides agree with TRBD2. The CDR3 totals 14 residues. Per the germline V gene, CDR1 is GTSNPN and CDR2 is SVGIG (reference sequence). The ends lost 3 bases at V and 9 bases at J; junction bases unmatched: 6. The CDR3 region has the DNA TGTGCCTGGAGCCGACTAGCGGGAGATCTTGAGCAGTTCTTC. It specifies CAWSRLAGDLEQFF.

Details on this clonotype: The junction differs from germline at one of its ends, possibly a read error. The chain links TRBV4-3 to TRBJ1-2; no clear D. The CDR3 is made up of 18 amino acids. Germline-derived CDR1 and CDR2 are LGHNA and YSLEER. CDR3 loop: CASSQDWTFSPANCGYTF. The CDR3 DNA reads as TGCGCCAGCAGCCAAGATTGGACCTTCTCCCCAGCTAACTGTGGCTACACCTTC.

The chain employs TRBV11-2 and TRBJ2-1; D is possibly TRBD1 (6 bases). CDR1 and CDR2 (germline): SGHAT, FQNNGV. This CDR3 has 15 residues. Trimming pared 4 bases from V and 8 bases from J, leaving 18 bases between. This chain's CDR3 is CASSSRGDFRDEQFF. Written as DNA, the CDR3 is TGTGCCAGCAGCTCCAGGGGCGACTTTAGGGATGAGCAGTTCTTC.

The rearrangement links TRBV20-1 to TRBJ1-1; D uncertain. CDR3 length: 13 residues. Trimming shortened V by 1 base and J by 0 bases, and 6 bases separated the two germline ends. CDR1 is DFQATT, CDR2 SNEGSKA, per germline (reference sequence). Here the CDR3 reads CSARGQMNTEAFF. In nucleotides, the CDR3 is TGCAGTGCTAGAGGTCAGATGAACACTGAAGCTTTCTTT.

At least ten counts were recorded for this clonotype. This chain connects TRBV5-1 to TRBJ1-6; tentative D call: TRBD1 (5 bases). This CDR3 has 14 amino acids. From germline, CDR1 is SGHRS and CDR2 YFSETQ. V shed 5 bases and J shed 5 bases, with 11 bases lying between them. CDR3 protein: CASRPGRDNSPLHF. CDR3 nucleotide sequence: TGCGCCAGCAGACCGGGACGGGATAATTCACCCCTCCACTTT.

As regards this clonotype: The junction departs from the called germline gene at one end, perhaps through a read error. The V gene is TRBV5-1, the J gene TRBJ2-2; the match to TRBD1 covers 7 bases. The CDR3 length is 17 residues. Germline V gene sequence: CDR1 SGHRS, CDR2 YFSETQ. CDR3 DNA: TGCGCCAGCGGCTTGGACGGGACAGACACGAACACCGGGGAGCTGTTTTTT. Translation gives CASGLDGTDTNTGELFF.

The chain has TRBV5-5 and TRBJ2-7; D may match TRBD1 or TRBD2 (5 bases each). V was trimmed by 0 bases and J by 6 bases, leaving 10 bases between them. Germline loops: CDR1 SGHKS, CDR2 YYEKEE (reference sequence). The CDR3 is 13 residues long. In DNA form, the CDR3 reads TGTGCCAGCAGCTTGGGGGGGTGGTCCGAGCAGTACTTC. This codes for CASSLGGWSEQYF. The complete variable domain, with remaining parts taken from reference TRBV5-5 and TRBJ2-7, reads DAGVTQSPTHLIKTRGQQVTLRCSPISGHKSVSWYQQVLGQGPQFIFQYYEKEERGRGNFPDRFSARQFPNYSSELNVNALLLGDSALYLCASSLGGWSEQYFGPGTRLTVT.

The gene calls are TRBV29-1 and TRBJ1-1, with 7 positions matching TRBD1. The CDR3 is 16 amino acids. Germline V gives CDR1 SQVTM, CDR2 ANQGSEA. V shed 4 bases, J shed 5 bases, and the junction held 16 bases outside the gene matches. In nucleotides, the CDR3 is TGCAGCGTTGGACCCACAGGGGCGTGGAAGGTGACTGAAGCTTTCTTT. Translating it yields CSVGPTGAWKVTEAFF.

The V gene is TRBV5-5, the J gene TRBJ1-1; a weak D match, TRBD1 (5 bases). The V gene's germline CDR1 is SGHKS and CDR2 YYEKEE (reference sequence). The CDR3 has 15 amino acids. Between the trimmed V and J ends, which lost 2 bases and 0 bases, there was a span of 11 bases. CDR3 bases: TGTGCCAGCAGCTTTGGCGACAGCTTGAACACTGAAGCTTTCTTT. Translated, it gives CASSFGDSLNTEAFF.

In its sample, this clonotype was seen many times. The J gene is TRBJ2-3, the V gene TRBV20-1; D remains ambiguous. This CDR3 contains 11 residues. V was trimmed by 3 bases and J by 3 bases, leaving 4 bases between them. Germline V gives CDR1 DFQATT, CDR2 SNEGSKA (reference sequence). The CDR3 is CSASETDTQYF. For the CDR3, the DNA is TGCAGTGCTAGCGAAACAGATACGCAGTATTTT.

The chain is built from TRBV5-4 and TRBJ1-1; no clear D. Germline V gives CDR1 SGHNT, CDR2 YYREEE (reference sequence). This CDR3 region has 12 residues. The V gene lost 4 bases and the J gene lost 0 bases, with 4 bases spanning the gap. Here the CDR3 reads CASSVMNTEAFF. CDR3 bases: TGTGCCAGCAGCGTCATGAACACTGAAGCTTTCTTT.

The V and J genes are TRBV13 and TRBJ2-1; 10 nucleotides agree with TRBD2. The CDR3 has 19 residues. Looked up from germline, CDR1 is PRHDT and CDR2 is FYEKMQ (reference sequence). V lost 1 base, J lost 6 bases, and 15 bases stayed unmatched. The CDR3 sequence: CASSLAGFLAGESGNEQFF. The CDR3 bases are TGTGCCAGCAGCTTAGCCGGTTTCCTAGCGGGAGAGAGCGGCAATGAGCAGTTCTTC.

Only a few counts were recorded for this clonotype. The chain uses TRBV28 and TRBJ2-5, with 8 bases lining up with TRBD1. Germline V gene data show CDR1 as MDHEN and CDR2 as SYDVKM. Trimming cost V 10 bases and J 4 bases; bases outside gene matches: 8. This CDR3 has 13 amino acids. CDR3 region: CATTDRGGETQYF. CDR3 nucleotides: TGTGCCACGACTGACAGGGGAGGAGAGACCCAGTACTTC.

Comments on this clonotype: Possible read error: a much larger clone is one base away. The J gene is TRBJ2-3, the V gene TRBV7-9; no firm D call. The CDR3 covers 13 residues. Germline V gene sequence: CDR1 SEHNR, CDR2 FQNEAQ (reference sequence). As DNA, the CDR3 is TGTGCCAGCAGCTCGCCAATAGGAGATACGCGGTATTTT. This gives the protein CASSSPIGDTRYF.

Worth noting for this clonotype: Being one base from a much bigger clone, this may be a read error. The genes are TRBV7-6 and TRBJ2-5, with 13 bases aligning to TRBD2. The J segment lost 1 base and the V segment lost 1 base, leaving 9 bases of the junction unmatched. This CDR3 is 19 amino acids long. Germline CDR1 is SGHVS and CDR2 is FNYEAQ. CDR3 sequence: CASSLGSPGTSGAQETQYF. In DNA, the CDR3 is TGTGCCAGCAGCTTAGGCAGCCCCGGGACTAGCGGGGCCCAAGAGACCCAGTACTTC.

The CDR3 DNA is TGCGCCAGCAGCCAAGGGACAGGGCTAACCTACGAGCAGTACTTC. Translated: CASSQGTGLTYEQYF. V is TRBV4-1 and J is TRBJ2-7, with 8 positions matching TRBD1. V lost 1 base and J lost 2; bases outside the gene matches: 4. Germline V gene lookup returns CDR1 MGHRA and CDR2 YSYEKL. The CDR3 is 15 amino acids.

Only a few counts were recorded for this clonotype. This chain connects TRBV7-8 to TRBJ1-2; TRBD1 aligns across 7 bases. The CDR3 has 15 amino acids. Germline values: CDR1 SGHVS, CDR2 FQNEAQ. V gave up 5 bases and J gave up 0 bases; unmatched junction bases: 6. The CDR3 coding sequence is TGTGCCAGCAGCCTTAACAGGGGCCCTAACTATGGCTACACCTTC. Residues: CASSLNRGPNYGYTF.

There are a few counts of this clonotype. This CDR3 is CASSGRQYNEQFF. CDR3 coding DNA: TGTGCCAGCAGTGGTAGACAGTACAATGAGCAGTTCTTC. V usage is TRBV12-3 or TRBV12-4 and J usage is TRBJ2-1; D is perhaps TRBD1 (5 bases). With 5 bases removed from V and 4 bases from J, the gap between germline ends came to 9 bases. This CDR3 has 13 amino acids.

This clonotype came up many times. This chain joins TRBV4-2 and TRBJ1-1; D uncertain. The length of the CDR3 is 15 residues. Germline CDR1 is LGHNA and CDR2 is YNFKEQ. Trimming cost V 0 bases and J 4 bases, with 12 bases left between them. CDR3 nucleotides: TGTGCCAGCAGCCAAGAACCTTTAGGTCGCACTGAAGCTTTCTTT. It codes for CASSQEPLGRTEAFF.

The V gene is TRBV3-1, the J gene TRBJ1-2, with unresolved D. V lost 3 bases, J lost 5 bases, and 22 bases lay in between. Germline CDR1 is LGHDT and CDR2 is YNNKEL (reference sequence). The CDR3 contains 17 residues. The CDR3 DNA sequence: TGTGCCAGCAGCCATCACCACGTCTCACCCCGGTGGTATGGCTACACCTTC. Translating gives CASSHHHVSPRWYGYTF. Full variable domain (remainder filled in from reference TRBV3-1 and TRBJ1-2): DTAVSQTPKYLVTQMGNDKSIKCEQNLGHDTMYWYKQDSKKFLKIMFSYNNKELIINETVPNRFSPKSPDKAHLNLHINSLELGDSAVYFCASSHHHVSPRWYGYTFGSGTRLTVV.

This clonotype was seen repeatedly, ten times or more. The gene calls are TRBV5-1 and TRBJ1-1; D is unresolved. The CDR3 is 15 amino acids. Trimming shortened V by 4 bases and J by 7 bases, and 20 bases separated the two germline ends. Germline V gene data show CDR1 as SGHRS and CDR2 as YFSETQ. The CDR3 nucleotides read TGCGCCAGCAGCGCAGGCGGCCTCACCCTCGATGAAGCTTTCTTT. Protein: CASSAGGLTLDEAFF.